One sample yielded the 7 T cell receptor beta chains listed below, sequenced in a study of OX40 agonist ivuxolimab in advanced cancers. TCRdb keeps only in-frame clones here, not all; method: immunoSEQ multiplex PCR. The table includes about 32,000 clones, roughly four fifths detected once. The sequenced sample was CD4+ or CD8+ T cells sorted from blood, obtained in a trial of the OX40 agonist ivuxolimab. These receptors came from an adult with an advanced solid tumor such as melanoma, head and neck, liver or kidney cancer.

This clone has only one observation. The rearrangement uses TRBV9 and TRBJ2-1; TRBD2 matches 8 bases. CDR1 and CDR2 (germline): SGDLS, YYNGEE. Losses at the gene ends were 3 bases for V and 7 bases for J; bases not matched to a gene: 12. The CDR3 runs 16 residues. This CDR3 reads CASSARGAGVANEQFF. CDR3 DNA sequence: TGTGCCAGCAGCGCTCGGGGAGCGGGAGTGGCTAATGAGCAGTTCTTC.

The chain employs TRBV25-1 and TRBJ2-2, with a weak D call TRBD2 (6 bases). Germline CDR1 is MGHDK and CDR2 is SYGVNS. CDR3 size: 15 residues. Trimming removed 1 base at V and 4 bases at J, with 10 bases between. As DNA, the CDR3 is TGTGCCAGCAGTGAATCAGGAGGGCGCACCGGGGAGCTGTTTTTT. Translating it yields CASSESGGRTGELFF.

The V call is TRBV6-1, the J call TRBJ2-7; unclear D gene. CDR3 length: 11 amino acids. Germline V lookup: CDR1 MNHNS, CDR2 SASEGT. The germline V and J ends were trimmed by 5 bases and 7 bases, with 9 bases remaining between them. CDR3 region: CASSSRSEQYF. Here the CDR3 DNA reads TGTGCCAGCAGTTCCCGGTCTGAGCAGTACTTC.

This clone has more than one count but fewer than ten. The rearrangement uses TRBV7-2 and TRBJ2-2; TRBD1 is a possible D gene (5 bases). Per the germline V gene, CDR1 is SGHTA and CDR2 is FQGNSA. V lost 5 bases, J lost 7 bases, and 11 bases lay in between. The CDR3 spans 13 residues. CDR3 residues: CASSRRVGGELFF. The DNA of the CDR3 is TGTGCCAGCAGCCGCAGGGTTGGCGGGGAGCTGTTTTTT.

The chain combines TRBV6-6 with TRBJ2-7; 11 bases map to TRBD2. There are 15 residues in the CDR3. The V segment lost 5 bases and the J segment 3 bases; nucleotides outside the gene matches: 6. Per germline, CDR1 MNHNY and CDR2 SVGAGI (reference sequence). The CDR3 sequence is CASSDLAGGFYEQYF. The CDR3 DNA reads as TGTGCCAGCAGTGACCTAGCGGGAGGCTTCTACGAGCAGTACTTC.

The rearrangement uses TRBV9 and TRBJ2-1; D may be TRBD1 or TRBD2 (5 bases each). The germline V gene encodes CDR1 SGDLS and CDR2 YYNGEE. This CDR3 spans 14 amino acids. V was cut by 4 bases and J by 8 bases, with 16 bases left in between. CDR3 bases: TGTGCCAGCAGCACCGGGGCATACCGCGATGAGCAGTTCTTC. This gives the protein CASSTGAYRDEQFF.

This chain connects TRBV27 to TRBJ2-7; 9 bases agree with TRBD1. The CDR3 covers 15 residues. Germline CDR1 is MNHEY and CDR2 is SMNVEV (reference sequence). The V segment lost 2 bases and the J segment 5 bases; nucleotides outside the gene matches: 7. The CDR3 nucleotides read TGTGCCAGCAGTTTAGGATGGACAGGGGAACACGAGCAGTACTTC. Translation gives CASSLGWTGEHEQYF.